This entry concerns a single TCR beta chain. Its antigen remains unidentified. This record comes from a study of cytomegalovirus exposure and HLA in healthy donors. General study points: Despite most TCR sequences being rare, some public TCRs occurred in many donors.

Per the germline V gene, CDR1 is SEHNR and CDR2 is FQNEAQ (reference sequence). The V and J ends lost 0 bases and 1 base, in that order; junction bases with no gene match: 0. The CDR3 runs to 16 residues. The PCR contained 60 Vbeta and 13 Jbeta primers. Only in-frame clones appear in the TCRdb table, and some are missing; sequencing was by immunoSEQ multiplex PCR. The sample includes more than 95,000 clones, 75% to 80% seen only once; the top ten take roughly 6%. The V call is TRBV7-9, the J call TRBJ2-6; 7 bases align to TRBD1. The source material was PBMCs. The sequence came from a man in his fifties or sixties in good health and CMV-seropositive. CDR3 amino acids: CASSLATGSGANVLTF. The DNA for the CDR3 is TGTGCCAGCAGCTTAGCGACAGGGTCTGGGGCCAACGTCCTGACTTTC.